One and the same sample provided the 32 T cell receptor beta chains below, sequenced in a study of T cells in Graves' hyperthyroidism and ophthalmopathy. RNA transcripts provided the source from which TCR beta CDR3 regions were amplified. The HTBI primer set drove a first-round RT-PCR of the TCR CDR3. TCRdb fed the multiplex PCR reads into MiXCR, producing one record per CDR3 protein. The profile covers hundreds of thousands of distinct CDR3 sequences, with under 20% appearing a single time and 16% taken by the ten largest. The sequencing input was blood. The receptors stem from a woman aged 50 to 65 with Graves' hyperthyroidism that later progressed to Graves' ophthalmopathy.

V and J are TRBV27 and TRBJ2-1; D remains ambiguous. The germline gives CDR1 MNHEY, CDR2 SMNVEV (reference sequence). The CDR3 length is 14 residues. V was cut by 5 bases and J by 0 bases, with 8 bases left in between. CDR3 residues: CASSRNPSYNEQFF. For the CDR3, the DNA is TGTGCCAGCAGTCGTAATCCCTCCTACAATGAGCAGTTCTTC.

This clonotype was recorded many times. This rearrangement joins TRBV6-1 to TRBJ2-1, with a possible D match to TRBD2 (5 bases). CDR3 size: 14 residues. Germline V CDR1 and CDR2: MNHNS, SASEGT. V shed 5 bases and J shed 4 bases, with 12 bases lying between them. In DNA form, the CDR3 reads TGTGCCAGCAGTCCGGGATCATATTACAATGAGCAGTTCTTC. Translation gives CASSPGSYYNEQFF.

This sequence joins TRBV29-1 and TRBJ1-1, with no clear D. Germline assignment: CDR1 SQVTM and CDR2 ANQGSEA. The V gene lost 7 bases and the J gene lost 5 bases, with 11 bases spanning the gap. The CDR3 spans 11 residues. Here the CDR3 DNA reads TGCAGCGGGGAGGATATAACTGAAGCTTTCTTT. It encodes CSGEDITEAFF.

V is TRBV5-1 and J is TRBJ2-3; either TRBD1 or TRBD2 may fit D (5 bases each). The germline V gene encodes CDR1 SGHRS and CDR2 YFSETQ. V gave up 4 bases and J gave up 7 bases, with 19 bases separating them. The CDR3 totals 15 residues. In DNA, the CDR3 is TGCGCCAGCAGCGCCAACCGGGACCGGTCATATACGCAGTATTTT. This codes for CASSANRDRSYTQYF. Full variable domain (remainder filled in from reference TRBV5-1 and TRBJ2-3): KAGVTQTPRYLIKTRGQQVTLSCSPISGHRSVSWYQQTPGQGLQFLFEYFSETQRNKGNFPGRFSGRQFSNSRSEMNVSTLELGDSALYLCASSANRDRSYTQYFGPGTRLTVL.

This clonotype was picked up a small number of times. The CDR3 sequence is CASSPRSGGTNYGYTF. The CDR3 nucleotides are TGTGCCAGCAGCCCACGAAGTGGGGGGACTAACTATGGCTACACCTTC. The chain employs TRBV9 and TRBJ1-2; possibly TRBD1 for D (5 bases). Trimming shortened V by 4 bases and J by 0 bases, and 16 bases separated the two germline ends. Per germline, CDR1 SGDLS and CDR2 YYNGEE. The CDR3 length is 16 residues.

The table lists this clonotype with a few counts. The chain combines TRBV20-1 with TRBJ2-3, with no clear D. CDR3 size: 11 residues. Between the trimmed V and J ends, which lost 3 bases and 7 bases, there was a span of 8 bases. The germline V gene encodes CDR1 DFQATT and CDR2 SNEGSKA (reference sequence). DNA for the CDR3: TGCAGTGCTAGCGGACGAAATACGCAGTATTTT. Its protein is CSASGRNTQYF.

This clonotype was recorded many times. The CDR3 loop reads CARTGAVGTDTQYF. The CDR3 region has the DNA TGTGCCAGAACCGGGGCTGTGGGCACAGATACGCAGTATTTT. This rearrangement joins TRBV30 to TRBJ2-3; perhaps D is TRBD1 or TRBD2 (5 bases each). The CDR3 is made up of 14 amino acids. Trimming pared 8 bases from V and 1 base from J, leaving 16 bases between. Looked up from germline, CDR1 is GTSNPN and CDR2 is SVGIG (reference sequence).

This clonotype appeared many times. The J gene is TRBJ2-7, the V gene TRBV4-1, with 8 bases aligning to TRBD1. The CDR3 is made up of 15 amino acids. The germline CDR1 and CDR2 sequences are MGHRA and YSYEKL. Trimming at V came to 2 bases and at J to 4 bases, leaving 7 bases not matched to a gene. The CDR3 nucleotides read TGCGCCAGCAGCCAAACGGGACAGGAGAAATACGAGCAGTACTTC. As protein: CASSQTGQEKYEQYF.

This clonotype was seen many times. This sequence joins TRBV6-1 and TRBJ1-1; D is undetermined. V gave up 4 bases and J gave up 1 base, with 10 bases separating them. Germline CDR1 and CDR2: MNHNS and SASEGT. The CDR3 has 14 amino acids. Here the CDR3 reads CASSGGRENTEAFF. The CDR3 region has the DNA TGTGCCAGCAGTGGAGGTAGAGAGAACACTGAAGCTTTCTTT.

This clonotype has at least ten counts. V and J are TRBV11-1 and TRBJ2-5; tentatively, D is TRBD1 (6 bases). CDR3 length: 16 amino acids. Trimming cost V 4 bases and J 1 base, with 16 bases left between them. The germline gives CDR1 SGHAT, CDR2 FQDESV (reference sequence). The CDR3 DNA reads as TGTGCCAGCAGCTCCGTCGACAGGCTGAGCCAAGAGACCCAGTACTTC. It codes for CASSSVDRLSQETQYF.

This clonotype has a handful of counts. CDR3 residues: CASSDVTGKREQYF. In DNA form, the CDR3 reads TGCGCCAGCAGTGACGTGACAGGGAAAAGAGAGCAGTACTTC. V is TRBV10-1 and J is TRBJ2-7; 7 positions agree with TRBD1. This CDR3 contains 14 residues. The trim removed 3 bases at V and 7 bases at J, leaving 9 bases unmatched. Germline CDR1 reads WNHNN; CDR2 reads SYGVQD (reference sequence).

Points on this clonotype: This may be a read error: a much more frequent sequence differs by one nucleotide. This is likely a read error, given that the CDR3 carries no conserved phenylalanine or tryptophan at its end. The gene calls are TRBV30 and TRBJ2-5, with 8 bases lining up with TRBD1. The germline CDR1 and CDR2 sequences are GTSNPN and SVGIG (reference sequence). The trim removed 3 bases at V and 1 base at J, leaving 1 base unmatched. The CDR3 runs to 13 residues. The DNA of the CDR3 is TGTGCCTGGAGAGGACAGGGCCAAGAGACCCAGTACCTC. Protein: CAWRGQGQETQYL.

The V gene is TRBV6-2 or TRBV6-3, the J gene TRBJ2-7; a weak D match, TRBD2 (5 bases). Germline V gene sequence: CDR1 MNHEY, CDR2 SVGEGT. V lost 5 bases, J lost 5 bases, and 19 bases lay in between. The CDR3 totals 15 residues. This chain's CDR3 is CASSRAGERLHEQYF. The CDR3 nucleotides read TGTGCCAGCAGTCGAGCCGGGGAGAGACTACACGAGCAGTACTTC.

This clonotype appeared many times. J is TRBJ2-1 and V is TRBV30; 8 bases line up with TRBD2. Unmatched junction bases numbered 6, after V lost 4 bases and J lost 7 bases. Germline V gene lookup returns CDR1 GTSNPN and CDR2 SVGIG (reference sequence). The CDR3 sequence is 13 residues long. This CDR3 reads CAWNGGAGNEQFF. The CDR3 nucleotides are TGTGCCTGGAACGGGGGGGCCGGGAATGAGCAGTTCTTC.

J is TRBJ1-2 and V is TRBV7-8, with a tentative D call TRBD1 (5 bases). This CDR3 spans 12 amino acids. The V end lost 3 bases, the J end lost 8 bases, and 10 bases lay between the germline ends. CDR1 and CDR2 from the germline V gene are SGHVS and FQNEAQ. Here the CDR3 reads CASSLAGTGYTF. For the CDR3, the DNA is TGTGCCAGCAGCTTGGCGGGGACGGGCTACACCTTC. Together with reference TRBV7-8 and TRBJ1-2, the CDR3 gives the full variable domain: GAGVSQSPRYKVAKRGQDVALRCDPISGHVSLFWYQQALGQGPEFLTYFQNEAQLDKSGLPSDRFFAERPEGSVSTLKIQRTQQEDSAVYLCASSLAGTGYTFGSGTRLTVV.

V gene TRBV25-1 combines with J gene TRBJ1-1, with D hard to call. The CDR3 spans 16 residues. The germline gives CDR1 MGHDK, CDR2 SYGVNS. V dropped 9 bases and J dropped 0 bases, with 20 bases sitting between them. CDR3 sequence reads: CARDYFGSRMNTEAFF. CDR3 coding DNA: TGTGCCAGGGACTATTTCGGGTCGAGGATGAACACTGAAGCTTTCTTT.

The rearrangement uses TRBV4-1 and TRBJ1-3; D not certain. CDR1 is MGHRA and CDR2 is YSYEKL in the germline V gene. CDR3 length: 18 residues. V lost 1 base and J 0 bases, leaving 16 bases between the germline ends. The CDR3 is CASSQVWRHRDSGNTIYF. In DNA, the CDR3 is TGCGCCAGCAGCCAAGTTTGGAGGCACCGCGACTCTGGAAACACCATATATTTT.

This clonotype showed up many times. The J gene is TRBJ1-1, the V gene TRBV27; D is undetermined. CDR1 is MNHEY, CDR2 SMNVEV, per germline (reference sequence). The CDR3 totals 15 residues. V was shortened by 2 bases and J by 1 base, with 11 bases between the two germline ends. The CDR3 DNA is TGTGCCAGCAGTTTAGGTTGGCTGTCGAACACTGAAGCTTTCTTT. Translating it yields CASSLGWLSNTEAFF.

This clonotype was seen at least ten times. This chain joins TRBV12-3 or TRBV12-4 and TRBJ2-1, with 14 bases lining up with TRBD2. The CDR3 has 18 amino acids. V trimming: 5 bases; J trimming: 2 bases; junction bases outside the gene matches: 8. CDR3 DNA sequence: TGTGCCAGCAGTCCGGGGACTAGCGGGGGTCTTACCTACAATGAGCAGTTCTTC. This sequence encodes CASSPGTSGGLTYNEQFF.

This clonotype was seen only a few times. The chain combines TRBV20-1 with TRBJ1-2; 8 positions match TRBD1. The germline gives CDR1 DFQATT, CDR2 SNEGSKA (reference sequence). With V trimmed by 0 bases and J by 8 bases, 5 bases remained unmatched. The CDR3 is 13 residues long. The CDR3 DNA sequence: TGCAGTGCTAGAGACTCAGGGGGCGGCGGCTACACCTTC. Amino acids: CSARDSGGGGYTF.

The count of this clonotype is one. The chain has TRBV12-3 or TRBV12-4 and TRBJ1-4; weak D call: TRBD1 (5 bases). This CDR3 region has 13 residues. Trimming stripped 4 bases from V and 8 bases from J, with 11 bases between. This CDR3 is CASSWPPGEKLFF. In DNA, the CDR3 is TGTGCCAGCAGTTGGCCCCCAGGGGAAAAACTGTTTTTT.

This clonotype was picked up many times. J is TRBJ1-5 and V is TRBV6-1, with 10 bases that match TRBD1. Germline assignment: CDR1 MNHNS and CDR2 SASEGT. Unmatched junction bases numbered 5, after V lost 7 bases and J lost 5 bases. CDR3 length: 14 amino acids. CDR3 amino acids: CASTKGQGHQPQHF. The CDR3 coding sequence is TGTGCCAGCACCAAGGGACAGGGGCATCAGCCCCAGCATTTT.

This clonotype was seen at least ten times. The CDR3 loop reads CASSASDSGGDGYTF. As DNA, the CDR3 is TGTGCCAGCAGTGCCTCGGACAGCGGGGGAGATGGCTACACCTTC. The genes are TRBV28 and TRBJ1-2; D is perhaps TRBD1 (6 bases). Between the trimmed V and J ends, which lost 5 bases and 6 bases, there was a span of 19 bases. There are 15 residues in the CDR3. Germline CDR1 reads MDHEN; CDR2 reads SYDVKM.

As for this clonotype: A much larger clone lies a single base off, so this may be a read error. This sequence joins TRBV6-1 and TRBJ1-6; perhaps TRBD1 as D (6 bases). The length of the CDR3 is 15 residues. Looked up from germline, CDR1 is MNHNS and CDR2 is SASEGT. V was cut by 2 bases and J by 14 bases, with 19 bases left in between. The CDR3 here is CASSELRQGQSTLHF. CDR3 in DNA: TGTGCCAGCAGTGAATTAAGGCAGGGGCAGTCAACCCTCCACTTT.

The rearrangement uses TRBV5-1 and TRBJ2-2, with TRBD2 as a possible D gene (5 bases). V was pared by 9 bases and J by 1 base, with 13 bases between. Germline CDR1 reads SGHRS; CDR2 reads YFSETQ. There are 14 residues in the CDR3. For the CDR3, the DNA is TGCGCCATGCTGGATCGGGGGAACACCGGGGAGCTGTTTTTT. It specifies CAMLDRGNTGELFF.

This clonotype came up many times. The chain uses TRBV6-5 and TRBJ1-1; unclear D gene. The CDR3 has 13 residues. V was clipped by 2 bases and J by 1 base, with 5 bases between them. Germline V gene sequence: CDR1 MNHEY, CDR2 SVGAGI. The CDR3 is CASSYLWNTEAFF. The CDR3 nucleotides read TGTGCCAGCAGTTACCTCTGGAACACTGAAGCTTTCTTT.

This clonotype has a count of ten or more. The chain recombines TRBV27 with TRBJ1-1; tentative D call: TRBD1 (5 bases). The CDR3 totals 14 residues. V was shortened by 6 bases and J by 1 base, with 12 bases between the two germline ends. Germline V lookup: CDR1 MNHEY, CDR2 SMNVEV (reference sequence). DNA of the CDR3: TGTGCCAGCAGGTTTACACAGGAGAACACTGAAGCTTTCTTT. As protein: CASRFTQENTEAFF.

CDR3 sequence reads: CASSQGGGPEAFF. The CDR3 DNA reads as TGTGCCAGCAGCCAAGGGGGCGGTCCTGAAGCTTTCTTT. This chain joins TRBV3-1 and TRBJ1-1; D possibly corresponds to TRBD1 (5 bases). Trimming removed 1 base from V and 6 bases from J, with 9 bases in between. This CDR3 comprises 13 residues. The germline gives CDR1 LGHDT, CDR2 YNNKEL (reference sequence).

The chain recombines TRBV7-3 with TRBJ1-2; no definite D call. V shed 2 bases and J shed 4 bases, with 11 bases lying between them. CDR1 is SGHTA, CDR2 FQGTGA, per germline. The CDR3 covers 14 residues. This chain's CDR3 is CASSLLGFVYGYTF. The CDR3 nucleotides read TGTGCCAGCAGCTTATTGGGATTTGTCTATGGCTACACCTTC. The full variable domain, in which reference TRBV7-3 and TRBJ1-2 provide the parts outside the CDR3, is GAGVSQTPSNKVTEKGKYVELRCDPISGHTALYWYRQSLGQGPEFLIYFQGTGAADDSGLPNDRFFAVRPEGSVSTLKIQRTERGDSAVYLCASSLLGFVYGYTFGSGTRLTVV.

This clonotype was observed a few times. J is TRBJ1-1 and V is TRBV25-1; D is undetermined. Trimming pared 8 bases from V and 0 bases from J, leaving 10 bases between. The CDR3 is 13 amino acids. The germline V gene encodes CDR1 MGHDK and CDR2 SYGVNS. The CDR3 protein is CASLGEMNTEAFF. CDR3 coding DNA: TGTGCCAGCCTTGGAGAGATGAACACTGAAGCTTTCTTT.

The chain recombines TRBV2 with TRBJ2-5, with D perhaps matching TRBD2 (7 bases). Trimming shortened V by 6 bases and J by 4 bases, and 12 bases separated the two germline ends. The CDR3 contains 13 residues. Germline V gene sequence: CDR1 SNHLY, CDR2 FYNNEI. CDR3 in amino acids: CASSHREGETQYF. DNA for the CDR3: TGTGCCAGCAGCCACAGGGAGGGAGAGACCCAGTACTTC.

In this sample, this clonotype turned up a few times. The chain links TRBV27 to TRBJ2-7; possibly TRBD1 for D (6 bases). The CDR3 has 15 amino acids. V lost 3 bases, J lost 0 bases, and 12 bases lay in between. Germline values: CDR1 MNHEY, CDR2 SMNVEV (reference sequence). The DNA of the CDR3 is TGTGCCAGCAGTTTCACAGGGTATCTCTCCTACGAGCAGTACTTC. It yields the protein CASSFTGYLSYEQYF.